This T cell receptor (beta chain) is from a study of CD8+ T cells in alopecia areata. Study-level background: Severity in treated patients was scored by percentage of scalp area affected. General observations from the study: Clarity of TCR sharing across patients fell short of that in mice, possibly HLA-related. Many expanded lesional clones remained in scalp and blood on tofacitinib.

Comments on this clone: Its specificity is unknown.

V gave up 8 bases and J gave up 4 bases, with 14 bases separating them. In germline, CDR1 is MNHEY, CDR2 SVGAGI. The CDR3 consists of 13 residues. This sample's treatment: oral pan-JAK inhibitor, 5-10 mg twice daily. Researchers gathered lesional scalp punch biopsies and peripheral blood from patients with alopecia areata. RNA, once extracted, was reverse transcribed into cDNA for use as the sequencing template. Measured with immunoSEQ multiplex PCR; TCRdb has only the in-frame clones, and not every one. The sample records roughly 99,000 clones, 84% being singletons. This clonotype was obtained from a human donor with alopecia areata. The chain uses TRBV6-5 and TRBJ1-1, with D uncertain. The sequencing used CD8+ T cells sorted from blood, collected at week 24, from a patient treated with tofacitinib. The CDR3 sequence: CASLTRGVTEAFF. CDR3 DNA: TGTGCCAGCTTAACTCGGGGAGTCACTGAAGCTTTCTTT.